The T cell receptor beta chain described here comes from a study of shared clonotypes between healthy human individuals. Among the donors, all were Caucasian adults who lived in Nashville, Tennessee. Concerning this clone itself: A far bigger clonotype differs at one base, so this is likely a read error.

Per germline, CDR1 GTSNPN and CDR2 SVGIG (reference sequence). The CDR3 consists of 13 residues. For every subset, genomic DNA was evenly distributed across several immunoSEQ plates. TCRdb's table, derived via immunoSEQ multiplex PCR, lists solely in-frame clones and lacks some. The sample carries about 490,000 clones, 65% to 85% recorded once. The chain carries TRBV30 and TRBJ1-2; possible D gene TRBD1, 6 bases. The sequencing input was PBMCs. The sequence came from a woman between 35 and 50 years old in good health. Some clones in this sample may be carry-over from other donors' samples. The CDR3 DNA reads TGTACCTGGAGGGGGAAGGGAAGGGTTGGCTACACCTTC. It translates to CTWRGKGRVGYTF.